This T cell receptor beta chain derives from a study of control samples from healthy donors and cancer patients. This CDR3 contains 14 residues. In germline, CDR1 is MGHRA, CDR2 YSYEKL. Trimming took off 0 bases at V and 5 bases at J, with 8 bases between the two ends. The table came from immunoSEQ multiplex PCR; TCRdb's copy has only in-frame clones and leaves some out. The sample lists roughly 80,000 clones; about 88% were seen once. The clonotype originates from a woman aged 50 to 60 in good health. Sequenced material: blood. V gene TRBV4-1 combines with J gene TRBJ1-3, with D possibly TRBD1 on 5 matching bases. CDR3 sequence (DNA): TGCGCCAGCAGCCAAGATGCAGGGAGAAACACCATATATTTT. Translated, it gives CASSQDAGRNTIYF.